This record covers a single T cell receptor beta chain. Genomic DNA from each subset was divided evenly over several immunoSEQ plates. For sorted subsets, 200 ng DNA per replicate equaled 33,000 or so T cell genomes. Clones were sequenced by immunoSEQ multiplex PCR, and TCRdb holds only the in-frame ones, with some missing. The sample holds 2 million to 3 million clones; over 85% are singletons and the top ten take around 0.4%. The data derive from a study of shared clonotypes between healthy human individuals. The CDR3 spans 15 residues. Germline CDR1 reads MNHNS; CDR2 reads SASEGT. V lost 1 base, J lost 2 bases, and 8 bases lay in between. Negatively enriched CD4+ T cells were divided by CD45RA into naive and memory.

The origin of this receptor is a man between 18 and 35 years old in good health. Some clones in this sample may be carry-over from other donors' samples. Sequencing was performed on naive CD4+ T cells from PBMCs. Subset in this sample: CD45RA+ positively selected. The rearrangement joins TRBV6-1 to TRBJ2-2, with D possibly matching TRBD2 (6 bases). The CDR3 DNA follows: TGTGCCAGCAGTGAAGGCGGGGAAAACACCGGGGAGCTGTTTTTT. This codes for CASSEGGENTGELFF.